These T cell receptor beta chains were read from a single sample in a study of cytomegalovirus exposure and HLA in healthy donors. Sequencing used immunoSEQ multiplex PCR; TCRdb keeps in-frame clones, though not all of them. Among more than 150,000 clones, approximately 83% were seen once, and the ten largest hold about a tenth. The specimen was PBMCs. These TCRs come from a man aged 18 to 30 in good health and CMV-seropositive. Each CDR3 is given with its conserved first and last residue. D genes are given only for firm matches. Clone sizes are given selectively: once, few, many, or a class where the clone is expanded.

d_gene	len	abundance	j_gene	v_gene	CDR3nt	CDR3aa
-	16	-	TRBJ2-7	TRBV6-6	TGTGCCAGCAGTTCCTCAAAACGGGGTTTAGAAAAGGAGCAGTACTTC	CASSSSKRGLEKEQYF
-	16	-	TRBJ1-1	TRBV5-1	TGCGCCAGCAGCTCGCCGCGGGACGGCCTGAACACTGAAGCTTTCTTT	CASSSPRDGLNTEAFF
TRBD1	19	-	TRBJ2-3	TRBV27	TGTGCCAGCAGCGTGAGGGGACAGGGGGCTTACTTCTTCACAGATACGCAGTATTTT	CASSVRGQGAYFFTDTQYF
-	15	-	TRBJ2-2	TRBV5-1	TGCGCCAGCAACCTCGCAGGACACCTCACCGGGGAGCTGTTTTTT	CASNLAGHLTGELFF
-	15	-	TRBJ1-1	TRBV5-8	TGTGCCAGCAGCTTAGACTGGCGCATGAACACTGAAGCTTTCTTT	CASSLDWRMNTEAFF
-	15	-	TRBJ2-5	TRBV29-1	TGCAGCGTTGAAGACGATCGTGCGGTTGAAGAGACCCAGTACTTC	CSVEDDRAVEETQYF
TRBD2	15	-	TRBJ2-3	TRBV7-2	TGTGCCAGCAGCTTAGGGAGCGGGGACACAGATACGCAGTATTTT	CASSLGSGDTDTQYF
TRBD2	17	-	TRBJ2-5	TRBV7-8	TGTGCCAGCAGCTTAGCGCTCCTAGCGGGGGGCCAAGAGACCCAGTACTTC	CASSLALLAGGQETQYF
-	17	-	TRBJ2-6	TRBV2	TGTGCCAGTGGCCCCGGACAGCTGAGCTCTGGGGCCAACGTCCTGACTTTC	CASGPGQLSSGANVLTF
-	13	few	TRBJ1-2	TRBV7-9	TGTGCCAGCAGCTTCCAGGGAAACTATGGCTACACCTTC	CASSFQGNYGYTF
-	14	-	TRBJ1-3	TRBV10-2	TGCGCCAGCACCGTAAGCCTATCTGGAAACACCATATATTTT	CASTVSLSGNTIYF
-	11	-	TRBJ1-1	TRBV19	TGTGCCAGTAGTATTGGCCCTGAAGCTTTCTTT	CASSIGPEAFF
-	13	-	TRBJ1-2	TRBV27	TGTGCCAGCATGGGGGGGGCGATTCTTGGCTACACCTTC	CASMGGAILGYTF
-	13	-	TRBJ1-2	TRBV30	TGTGCCTGGAGTGCGACAGGCGCCTATGGCTACACCTTC	CAWSATGAYGYTF
-	14	-	TRBJ2-7	TRBV7-2	TGTGCCAGCAGCTTAGCGCCGCAGACTCACGAGCAGTACTTC	CASSLAPQTHEQYF
TRBD1	15	many	TRBJ1-4	TRBV19	TGTGCCAGCCGGGACAGGGCATTCGCTAATGAAAAACTGTTTTTT	CASRDRAFANEKLFF
-	13	-	TRBJ1-3	TRBV10-1	TGCGCCAGCAGTGACGGCTCTGGAAACACCATATATTTT	CASSDGSGNTIYF
TRBD1	15	few	TRBJ1-6	TRBV6-1	TGTGCCAGCAGTGCCAACAGGGGAAGTGACTCACCCCTCCACTTT	CASSANRGSDSPLHF
-	13	-	TRBJ1-2	TRBV6-6	TGTGCCAGCAGTTTACAGGGAAACTATGGCTACACCTTC	CASSLQGNYGYTF
-	13	once	TRBJ2-7	TRBV5-1	TGCGCCAGCACCGGGACATCCACCTACGAGCAGTACTTC	CASTGTSTYEQYF
TRBD2	18	-	TRBJ2-3	TRBV28	TGTGCCAGCAGTGCCGGGACTAGCGGGGGGCCGGGCACAGATACGCAGTATTTT	CASSAGTSGGPGTDTQYF
-	15	-	TRBJ1-2	TRBV5-4	TGCGCCAGCAGCCAAGGTCAGGCCCTACCCTATGGCTACACCTTC	CASSQGQALPYGYTF
-	16	-	TRBJ2-7	TRBV18	TGTGCCAGCTCACCCTGGGCGGAGGGCGACTCCTACGAGCAGTACTTC	CASSPWAEGDSYEQYF
-	14	-	TRBJ2-5	TRBV2	TGTGCCAGCAGTGAATTAACAGGCCAAGAGACCCAGTACTTC	CASSELTGQETQYF
-	13	-	TRBJ1-6	TRBV5-1	TGCGCCAGCAGCTTATCGACTGAGTCACCCCTCCACTTT	CASSLSTESPLHF